The T cell receptor beta chain under discussion was sequenced for a study of identical twins. Study observations and caveats: Rather than following the same donors, the conclusions depended on cross-sectional statistical analysis.

The CDR3 is 11 amino acids. In germline, CDR1 is DFQATT, CDR2 SNEGSKA (reference sequence). TCRdb itself ran the 5' RACE reads through MiXCR, one entry per CDR3 protein. This sample has more than 1.5 million distinct CDR3 sequences, with roughly a third found just once. A word on this clonotype: Its antigen is unidentified. An end of the junction does not agree with germline; a read error may underlie this.

The rearrangement uses TRBV20-1 and TRBJ1-2; D remains unclear. Sequencing input: cord blood. The sequence was collected from a newborn girl in good health. The CDR3 protein is CSSSRDYGYTF. The CDR3 nucleotides read TGCAGTTCTAGCCGTGACTATGGCTACACCTTC.